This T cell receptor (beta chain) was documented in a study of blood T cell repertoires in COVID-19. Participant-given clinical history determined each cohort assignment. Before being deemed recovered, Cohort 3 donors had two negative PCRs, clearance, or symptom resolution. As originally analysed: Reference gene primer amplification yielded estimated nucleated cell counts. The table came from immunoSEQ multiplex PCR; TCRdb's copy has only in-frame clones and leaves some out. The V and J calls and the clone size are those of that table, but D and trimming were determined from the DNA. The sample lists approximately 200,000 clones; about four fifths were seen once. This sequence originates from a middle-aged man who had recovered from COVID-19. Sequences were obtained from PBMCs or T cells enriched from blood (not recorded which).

The CDR3 nucleotides are TGCGCCAGCAGTGAGAAGAACCTACCCGAGCAGTACTTC. Its protein is CASSEKNLPEQYF. The chain combines TRBV10-2 with TRBJ2-7; D not certain. V was cut by 2 bases and J by 6 bases, with 11 bases left in between. Germline V CDR1 and CDR2: WSHSY, SAAADI. This CDR3 has 13 residues.